Below, 4 T cell receptor beta chains from the same sample are listed, as sequenced in a study of early T cells in non-severe SARS-CoV-2 infection. TCRdb called the 5' RACE reads again in MiXCR, with one record for every CDR3 protein. This repertoire shows tens of thousands of distinct CDR3 sequences, roughly 13% found once; its top ten account for roughly 1.4%. Specimen: whole blood. The receptor source for this set is an adult who was a healthcare worker with PCR-confirmed SARS-CoV-2 infection or an uninfected control (not recorded which).

This clonotype was observed many times. This chain links TRBV12-3 or TRBV12-4 with TRBJ2-3; 7 bases are a match to TRBD1. Trimming took 6 bases from V and 4 from J; bases not matched to a gene: 10. The CDR3 extends over 15 amino acids. CDR3 sequence reads: CASRETGMKADTQYF. The CDR3, as DNA: TGTGCCAGCAGGGAGACAGGGATGAAGGCAGATACGCAGTATTTT.

The chain links TRBV20-1 to TRBJ2-2; TRBD2 matches at 12 bases. Germline-derived CDR1 and CDR2 are DFQATT and SNEGSKA (reference sequence). The CDR3 length is 14 residues. Trimming removed 4 bases from V and 9 bases from J; junction bases left unmatched: 6. In DNA form, the CDR3 reads TGCAGTGCTACGAAGACTAGCGGGGGTCGGGAGCTGTTTTTT. This gives the protein CSATKTSGGRELFF.

The rearrangement links TRBV7-2 to TRBJ2-1, with 11 bases fitting TRBD2. Per germline, CDR1 SGHTA and CDR2 FQGNSA. The CDR3 length is 15 residues. Losses at the gene ends were 4 bases for V and 4 bases for J; bases not matched to a gene: 3. The CDR3 region is CASSSSSGGYNEQFF. CDR3 in DNA: TGTGCCAGCAGCTCTTCTAGCGGGGGGTACAATGAGCAGTTCTTC. Full variable domain (rest looked up from reference TRBV7-2 and TRBJ2-1): GAGVSQSPSNKVTEKGKDVELRCDPISGHTALYWYRQSLGQGLEFLIYFQGNSAPDKSGLPSDRFSAERTGGSVSTLTIQRTQQEDSAVYLCASSSSSGGYNEQFFGPGTRLTVL.

This clonotype appeared many times. The V and J genes are TRBV6-4 and TRBJ2-1; the D gene is possibly TRBD1 (5 bases). From germline, CDR1 is MRHNA and CDR2 SNTAGT. Between the trimmed V and J ends, which lost 4 bases and 7 bases, there was a span of 14 bases. There are 14 residues in the CDR3. This CDR3 reads CASSAGQHGNEQFF. The CDR3 DNA reads as TGTGCCAGCAGTGCCGGACAACACGGGAATGAGCAGTTCTTC.